This passage covers 20 T cell receptor beta chains from one sample sequenced in a study of tumor and adjacent non-tumor tissue in lung cancer. TCRbeta libraries were built with three rounds of nested PCR, modified from ARM-PCR. TCRdb fed the multiplex PCR reads into MiXCR, producing one record per CDR3 protein. The table lists 90,000 to 120,000 distinct CDR3 sequences, around three fifths of them singletons. This sample's RNA came from whole unsorted tissue. Distant lung tissue was collected more than 3 cm away from the tumor edge. The sample was distant non-tumor lung tissue. These receptors were obtained from a man between 25 and 39 years old with non-small cell lung cancer.

The J gene is TRBJ1-6, the V gene TRBV10-3, with unresolved D. Germline V gene sequence: CDR1 ENHRY, CDR2 SYGVKD. The V gene lost 7 bases and the J gene lost 13 bases, with 23 bases spanning the gap. The CDR3 covers 15 residues. CDR3 region: CAITDDVSYNPPLHF. The DNA of the CDR3 is TGTGCCATCACGGACGACGTCAGCTATAATCCGCCCCTCCACTTT.

This clonotype was seen at least ten times. The genes are TRBV4-3 and TRBJ1-6; no definite D call. V lost 0 bases and J 10 bases, leaving 16 bases between the germline ends. There are 16 residues in the CDR3. CDR1 is LGHNA, CDR2 YSLEER, per germline. The CDR3 coding sequence is TGCGCCAGCAGCCAAGATCCAAAAGGGATGTCATCACCCCTCCACTTT. Amino acids: CASSQDPKGMSSPLHF.

This clonotype was recorded many times. This chain uses TRBV6-1 with TRBJ2-2, with 8 positions matching TRBD2. The germline V gene has CDR1 MNHNS and CDR2 SASEGT. The CDR3 has 15 residues. Trimming took 3 bases from V and 7 from J; bases not matched to a gene: 7. The CDR3: CASSDGAGESGELFF. The CDR3 DNA reads TGTGCCAGCAGTGACGGAGCGGGAGAAAGCGGGGAGCTGTTTTTT.

This chain links TRBV7-9 with TRBJ1-4; a weak D match, TRBD1 (6 bases). The CDR3 length is 15 residues. Trimming removed 7 bases at V and 1 base at J, with 13 bases between. Germline CDR1 and CDR2: SEHNR and FQNEAQ (reference sequence). The CDR3 DNA reads as TGTGCCAGCACCTCCCAACAGGGAACTAATGAAAAACTGTTTTTT. This sequence encodes CASTSQQGTNEKLFF. Based on the CDR3 plus reference TRBV7-9 and TRBJ1-4, the full variable domain is DTGVSQNPRHKITKRGQNVTFRCDPISEHNRLYWYRQTLGQGPEFLTYFQNEAQLEKSRLLSDRFSAERPKGSFSTLEIQRTEQGDSAMYLCASTSQQGTNEKLFFGSGTQLSVL.

Concerning this clonotype: Sequence at one end of the junction differs from germline and may be a read error. This chain links TRBV11-2 with TRBJ1-4; D uncertain. Germline CDR1 reads SGHAT; CDR2 reads FQNNGV. This CDR3 spans 16 amino acids. The CDR3 nucleotides read TGTGCCAGTAGCTTAGATCTGGTTGCAACTAATGAAAAACCGTTTTTT. Protein sequence: CASSLDLVATNEKPFF.

This clonotype is judged medium-sized. This chain connects TRBV5-4 to TRBJ1-1; TRBD1 matches at 9 bases. Per the germline V gene, CDR1 is SGHNT and CDR2 is YYREEE (reference sequence). V shed 1 base, J shed 6 bases, and the junction held 4 bases outside the gene matches. The CDR3 has 14 amino acids. The CDR3 reads CASSLTGGPAEAFF. The CDR3 DNA sequence: TGTGCCAGCAGCTTGACAGGGGGCCCGGCTGAAGCTTTCTTT. The whole variable domain, filled in from reference TRBV5-4 and TRBJ1-1, reads ETGVTQSPTHLIKTRGQQVTLRCSSQSGHNTVSWYQQALGQGPQFIFQYYREEENGRGNFPPRFSGLQFPNYSSELNVNALELDDSALYLCASSLTGGPAEAFFGQGTRLTVV.

This clonotype was seen only a few times. This chain links TRBV30 with TRBJ2-5; 11 bases fit TRBD1. This CDR3 spans 15 amino acids. CDR1 GTSNPN and CDR2 SVGIG come from the germline V gene (reference sequence). Trimming took 2 bases from V and 5 from J; bases not matched to a gene: 7. CDR3 sequence reads: CAWSRGTGGYETQYF. The CDR3 DNA reads TGTGCCTGGAGTAGGGGGACAGGGGGATATGAGACCCAGTACTTC.

With regard to this clonotype: A junction boundary mismatches the germline segment, possibly from a read error. The V call is TRBV11-2, the J call TRBJ2-7, with D possibly TRBD1 on 5 matching bases. The germline CDR1 and CDR2 sequences are SGHAT and FQNNGV. CDR3 length: 12 amino acids. The CDR3 DNA reads TGTGCCAGGAGAAGGGGAACGGACGAACAGTACTTC. Translation gives CARRRGTDEQYF.

Worth noting for this clonotype: Because the CDR3 is missing its conserved closing phenylalanine or tryptophan, this is likely a read error. V usage is TRBV20-1 and J usage is TRBJ2-3; 11 bases map to TRBD2. The V gene end was trimmed by 7 bases and the J gene end by 1 base; junction bases not matched to a gene: 7. CDR1 is DFQATT, CDR2 SNEGSKA, per germline (reference sequence). The CDR3 loop spans 15 amino acids. Here the CDR3 reads CSVISGRARTDTQYI. The CDR3 region has the DNA TGCAGTGTCATTAGCGGGAGGGCCCGCACAGATACGCAGTATATT.

The V call is TRBV20-1, the J call TRBJ2-5; no firm D call. The CDR3 is made up of 14 amino acids. Germline loops: CDR1 DFQATT, CDR2 SNEGSKA (reference sequence). V was clipped by 5 bases and J by 11 bases, with 24 bases between them. The CDR3 region has the DNA TGCAGTGCTCTAATCGGTCGTCTCCTAAAGATTCAGTACTTC. This encodes CSALIGRLLKIQYF.

In this sample, this clonotype turned up a few times. One junction end disagrees with the germline gene, perhaps due to a read error. The rearrangement joins TRBV11-2 to TRBJ2-7; 7 bases fit TRBD2. This CDR3 has 13 amino acids. Germline assignment: CDR1 SGHAT and CDR2 FQNNGV. The CDR3 DNA sequence: TGTGCCAGCACCACGGGCGGGAGAGACGATCAGTACTTC. Its protein product is CASTTGGRDDQYF. The full variable domain, rest sourced from reference TRBV11-2 and TRBJ2-7, is EAGVAQSPRYKIIEKRQSVAFWCNPISGHATLYWYQQILGQGPKLLIQFQNNGVVDDSQLPKDRFSAERLKGVDSTLKIQPAKLEDSAVYLCASTTGGRDDQYFGPGTRLTVT.

As for this clonotype: A junction boundary mismatches the germline segment, possibly from a read error. The gene calls are TRBV6-4 and TRBJ2-3, with a weak D call TRBD1 (6 bases). The CDR3 has 13 amino acids. CDR1 and CDR2 (germline): MRHNA, SNTAGT. CDR3 bases: TGTGCCAGCAGTGACAGGGACACAGATATGCAGTATTTT. Translation: CASSDRDTDMQYF.

For this clonotype: Mismatch with germline at one junction end may stem from a read error. The chain's CDR3 is CASSSQGPGANLLAF. The CDR3 DNA reads as TGTGCCAGCAGTTCCCAGGGACCTGGGGCCAACCTCCTGGCTTTC. This sequence joins TRBV12-3 or TRBV12-4 and TRBJ2-6; tentatively, D is TRBD1 or TRBD2 (5 bases each). The CDR3 has 15 amino acids.

This clonotype appeared once. One end of the junction varies from germline; a read error may be responsible. The chain recombines TRBV11-2 with TRBJ2-5; D perhaps matches TRBD1 (8 bases). The CDR3 contains 15 residues. Germline V gives CDR1 SGHAT, CDR2 FQNNGV. CDR3 residues: CASGLDTGGGEILYF. CDR3 nucleotide sequence: TGTGCCAGCGGCTTAGATACAGGGGGGGGAGAGATCCTGTACTTC.

This clonotype rates as medium-sized (0.01 to 0.1%). The chain links TRBV20-1 to TRBJ1-6, with a possible D match to TRBD1 (5 bases). This CDR3 spans 15 amino acids. The germline gives CDR1 DFQATT, CDR2 SNEGSKA (reference sequence). The V end lost 0 bases, the J end lost 8 bases, and 14 bases lay between the germline ends. The CDR3 region has the DNA TGCAGTGCTAGAGATCAGGGCCGAGGTTATTCACCCCTCCACTTT. Protein product: CSARDQGRGYSPLHF.

This clonotype was seen many times. The rearrangement uses TRBV29-1 and TRBJ1-1; D might be TRBD1 (6 bases). The CDR3 contains 14 residues. CDR1 SQVTM and CDR2 ANQGSEA come from the germline V gene. V lost 5 bases and J lost 0, with 13 bases in between. CDR3 loop: CSVSTGTLNTEAFF. The CDR3 nucleotides are TGCAGCGTTTCCACCGGGACATTGAACACTGAAGCTTTCTTT.

This clonotype was recorded at least ten times. The chain combines TRBV4-1 with TRBJ2-2; 11 positions agree with TRBD2. Per the germline V gene, CDR1 is MGHRA and CDR2 is YSYEKL. The CDR3 extends over 19 amino acids. J was trimmed by 3 bases and V by 0 bases; bases with no gene match: 9. This CDR3 reads CASSQDLLAGGVDTGELFF. CDR3 sequence (DNA): TGCGCCAGCAGCCAAGATCTTCTAGCGGGAGGAGTAGACACCGGGGAGCTGTTTTTT.

This clonotype was detected ten times or more. The V call is TRBV5-4, the J call TRBJ2-3; 10 bases fit TRBD2. V shed 1 base and J 3 bases; nucleotides not matched to a gene: 8. Germline V lookup: CDR1 SGHNT, CDR2 YYREEE (reference sequence). CDR3 length: 17 amino acids. The CDR3: CASSLNPSGGQTDTQYF. The CDR3, as DNA: TGTGCCAGCAGCTTGAACCCTAGCGGGGGCCAGACAGATACGCAGTATTTT.

The V call is TRBV11-3, the J call TRBJ2-7, with 9 positions matching TRBD1. V lost 6 bases, J lost 6 bases, and 6 bases stayed unmatched. Germline-derived CDR1 and CDR2 are SGHNT and YENEEA. The CDR3 sequence is 13 residues long. The CDR3 DNA reads TGTGCCAGCAGTACCTGGACAGGGGTCGAGCAGTACTTC. Protein sequence: CASSTWTGVEQYF.

A note on this clonotype: A clone one base away is much larger, so this may be a read error. The J gene is TRBJ1-5, the V gene TRBV5-4; TRBD1 is a possible D gene (5 bases). Trimming shortened V by 0 bases and J by 6 bases, and 19 bases separated the two germline ends. Germline CDR1 is SGHNT and CDR2 is YYREEE (reference sequence). The CDR3 extends over 17 amino acids. CDR3 DNA sequence: TGTGCCAGCAGCTTGGGACCCCCGGGGCCGCCCGGTCAGCCCCAGCATTTT. This gives the protein CASSLGPPGPPGQPQHF.